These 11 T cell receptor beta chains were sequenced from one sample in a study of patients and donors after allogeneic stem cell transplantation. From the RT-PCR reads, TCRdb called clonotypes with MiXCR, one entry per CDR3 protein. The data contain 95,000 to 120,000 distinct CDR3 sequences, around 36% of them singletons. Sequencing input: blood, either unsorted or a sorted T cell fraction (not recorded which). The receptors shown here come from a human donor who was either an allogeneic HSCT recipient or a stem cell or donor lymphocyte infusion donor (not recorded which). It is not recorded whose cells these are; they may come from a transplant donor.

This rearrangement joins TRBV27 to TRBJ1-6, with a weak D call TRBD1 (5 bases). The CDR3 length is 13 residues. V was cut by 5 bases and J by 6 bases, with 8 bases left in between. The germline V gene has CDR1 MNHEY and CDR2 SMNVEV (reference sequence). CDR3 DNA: TGTGCCAGCAGTAGTCAGGGTAATTCACCCCTCCACTTT. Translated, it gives CASSSQGNSPLHF.

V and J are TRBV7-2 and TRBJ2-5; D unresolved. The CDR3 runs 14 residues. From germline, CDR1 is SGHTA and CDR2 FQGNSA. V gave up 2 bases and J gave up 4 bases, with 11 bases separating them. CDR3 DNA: TGTGCCAGCAGCTTATTCCAGGTGGGAGAGACCCAGTACTTC. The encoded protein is CASSLFQVGETQYF.

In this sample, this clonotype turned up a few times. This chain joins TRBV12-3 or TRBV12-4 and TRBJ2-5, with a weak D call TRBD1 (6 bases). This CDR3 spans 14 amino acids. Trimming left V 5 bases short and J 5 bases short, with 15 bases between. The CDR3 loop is CASSPTQGQETQYF. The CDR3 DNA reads TGTGCCAGCAGTCCCACACAGGGTCAGGAGACCCAGTACTTC.

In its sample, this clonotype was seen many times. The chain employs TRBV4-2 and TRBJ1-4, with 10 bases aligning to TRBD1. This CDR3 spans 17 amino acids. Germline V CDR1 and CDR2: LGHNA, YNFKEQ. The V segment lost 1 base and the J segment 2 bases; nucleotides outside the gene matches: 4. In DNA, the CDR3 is TGTGCCAGCAGCCAAGGGGACAGGGGTGCGACTAATGAAAAACTGTTTTTT. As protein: CASSQGDRGATNEKLFF.

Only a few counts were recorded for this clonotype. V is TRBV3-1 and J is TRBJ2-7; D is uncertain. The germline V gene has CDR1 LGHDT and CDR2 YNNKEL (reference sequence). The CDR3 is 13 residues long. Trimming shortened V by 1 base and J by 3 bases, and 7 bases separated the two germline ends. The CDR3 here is CASSQGHRYEQYF. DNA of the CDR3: TGTGCCAGCAGCCAAGGGCATCGCTACGAGCAGTACTTC.

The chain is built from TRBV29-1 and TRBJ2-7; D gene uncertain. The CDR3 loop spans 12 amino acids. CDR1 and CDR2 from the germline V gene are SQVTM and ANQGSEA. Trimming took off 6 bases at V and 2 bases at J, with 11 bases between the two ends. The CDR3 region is CSVPDGPYEQYF. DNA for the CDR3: TGCAGCGTCCCGGACGGGCCCTACGAGCAGTACTTC.

The CDR3 loop reads CASSLGSGANVLTF. In DNA form, the CDR3 reads TGTGCCAGCAGCTTAGGGTCCGGGGCCAACGTCCTGACTTTC. The rearrangement joins TRBV13 to TRBJ2-6; unclear D gene. The CDR3 contains 14 residues. Germline assignment: CDR1 PRHDT and CDR2 FYEKMQ (reference sequence). Trimming took 0 bases from V and 4 from J, leaving 4 bases between them. Complete variable domain (other parts from reference TRBV13 and TRBJ2-6): AAGVIQSPRHLIKEKRETATLKCYPIPRHDTVYWYQQGPGQDPQFLISFYEKMQSDKGSIPDRFSAQQFSDYHSELNMSSLELGDSALYFCASSLGSGANVLTFGAGSRLTVL.

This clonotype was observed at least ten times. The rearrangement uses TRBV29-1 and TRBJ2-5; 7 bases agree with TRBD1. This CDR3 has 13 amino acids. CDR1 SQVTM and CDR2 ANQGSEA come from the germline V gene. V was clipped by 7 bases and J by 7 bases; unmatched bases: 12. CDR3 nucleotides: TGCAGCGCTTCCACGACAGGGACCGGGACCCAGTACTTC. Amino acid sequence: CSASTTGTGTQYF.

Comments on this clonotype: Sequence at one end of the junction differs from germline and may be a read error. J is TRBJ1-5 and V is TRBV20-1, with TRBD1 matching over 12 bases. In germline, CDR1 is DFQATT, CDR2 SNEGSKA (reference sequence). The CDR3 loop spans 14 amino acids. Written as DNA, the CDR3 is TGCAGTGCGAGAGGGACAGGGGGCGGGCAGCCCCAGCATTTT. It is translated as CSARGTGGGQPQHF.

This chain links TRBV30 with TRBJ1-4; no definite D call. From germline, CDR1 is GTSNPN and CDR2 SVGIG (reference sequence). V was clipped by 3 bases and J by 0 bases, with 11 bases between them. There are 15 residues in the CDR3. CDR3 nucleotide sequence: TGTGCCTGGAGCCCGGGGTATTCAACTAATGAAAAACTGTTTTTT. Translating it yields CAWSPGYSTNEKLFF.

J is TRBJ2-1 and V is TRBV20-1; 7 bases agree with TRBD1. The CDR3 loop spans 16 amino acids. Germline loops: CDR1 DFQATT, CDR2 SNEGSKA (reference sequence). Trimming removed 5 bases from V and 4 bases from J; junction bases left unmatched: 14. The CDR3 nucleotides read TGCAGTGCTGGGGGACAGCCACCTTCTCTATACAATGAGCAGTTCTTC. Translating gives CSAGGQPPSLYNEQFF.